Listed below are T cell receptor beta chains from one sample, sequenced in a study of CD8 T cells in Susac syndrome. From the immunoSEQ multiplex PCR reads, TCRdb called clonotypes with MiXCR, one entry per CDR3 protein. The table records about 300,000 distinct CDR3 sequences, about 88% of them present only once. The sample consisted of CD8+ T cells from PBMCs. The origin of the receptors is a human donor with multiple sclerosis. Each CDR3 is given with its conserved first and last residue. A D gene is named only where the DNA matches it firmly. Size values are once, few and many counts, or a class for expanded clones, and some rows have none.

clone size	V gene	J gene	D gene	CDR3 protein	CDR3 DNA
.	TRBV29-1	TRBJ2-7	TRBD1	CSVEDGPEGTGSSYEQYF	TGCAGCGTTGAAGATGGCCCGGAAGGGACAGGGTCCTCCTACGAGCAGTACTTC
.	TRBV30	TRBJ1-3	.	CAWSGPGTGNTIYF	TGTGCCTGGAGTGGTCCAGGGACTGGAAACACCATATATTTT
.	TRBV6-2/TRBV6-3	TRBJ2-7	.	CASSYPTGEQYF	TGTGCCAGCAGTTACCCCACGGGCGAGCAGTACTTC
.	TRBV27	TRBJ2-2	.	CASSGGTNTGELFF	TGTGCCAGCAGTGGCGGGACGAACACCGGGGAGCTGTTTTTT
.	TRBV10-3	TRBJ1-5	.	CAIRANSNQPQHF	TGTGCCATCAGAGCCAATAGCAATCAGCCCCAGCATTTT
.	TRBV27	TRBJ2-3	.	CASSLSNPGTPWGDTQYF	TGTGCCAGCAGTTTGTCAAACCCTGGGACGCCTTGGGGAGATACGCAGTATTTT
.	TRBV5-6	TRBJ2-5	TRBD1	CASNPGQGSLILQETQYF	TGTGCCAGCAACCCGGGACAGGGCTCCCTTATTCTCCAAGAGACCCAGTACTTC
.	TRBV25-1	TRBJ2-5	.	CASSESQGGETQYF	TGTGCCAGCAGTGAATCCCAGGGAGGTGAGACCCAGTACTTC
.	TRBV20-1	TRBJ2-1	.	CSASPGTSWTYNEQFF	TGCAGTGCTAGCCCCGGAACTAGCTGGACCTACAATGAGCAGTTCTTC
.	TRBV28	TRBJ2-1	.	CASSDDGTSYNEQFF	TGTGCCAGCAGCGACGACGGGACCTCCTACAATGAGCAGTTCTTC
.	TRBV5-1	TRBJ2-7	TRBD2	CASSSGLALTYEQYF	TGCGCCAGCAGCTCCGGACTAGCGCTTACCTACGAGCAGTACTTC
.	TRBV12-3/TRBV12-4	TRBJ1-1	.	CASSWGGPTTEAFF	TGTGCCAGCAGTTGGGGGGGGCCCACTACTGAAGCTTTCTTT
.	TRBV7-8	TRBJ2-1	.	CASSLVEGYNEQFF	TGTGCCAGCAGCTTAGTTGAGGGCTACAATGAGCAGTTCTTC
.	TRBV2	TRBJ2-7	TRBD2	CASSTGTSDEQYF	TGTGCCAGCTCTACCGGGACTAGCGACGAGCAGTACTTC
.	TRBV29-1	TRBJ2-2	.	CSVEDGGTGELFF	TGCAGCGTTGAAGATGGGGGGACCGGGGAGCTGTTTTTT
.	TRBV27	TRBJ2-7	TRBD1	CARGSRDRASYEQYF	TGTGCCAGGGGTTCTCGGGACAGGGCCTCCTACGAGCAGTACTTC
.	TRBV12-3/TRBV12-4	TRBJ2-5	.	CASSPSLGAETQYF	TGTGCCAGCAGTCCGAGTCTTGGGGCGGAGACCCAGTACTTC
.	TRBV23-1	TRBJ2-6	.	CARGAISGANVLTF	TGCGCCCGGGGGGCGATCTCTGGGGCCAACGTCCTGACTTTC
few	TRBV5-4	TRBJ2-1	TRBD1	CASSGDSNEQFF	TGTGCCAGCAGCGGGGACAGCAATGAGCAGTTCTTC
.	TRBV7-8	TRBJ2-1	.	CASSLRASSYNEQFF	TGTGCCAGCAGCTTGAGAGCGAGCTCCTACAATGAGCAGTTCTTC
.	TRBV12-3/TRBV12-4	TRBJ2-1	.	CASSLVLALYNEQFF	TGTGCCAGCAGTTTAGTACTAGCCCTTTACAATGAGCAGTTCTTC
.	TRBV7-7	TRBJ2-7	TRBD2	CASSLAVGTSGEQYF	TGTGCTAGCAGCTTAGCTGTCGGGACTAGCGGCGAGCAGTACTTC
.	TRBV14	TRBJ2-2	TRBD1	CASSSELSWDRGTNTGELFF	TGTGCCAGCAGCTCCGAGCTATCGTGGGACAGGGGTACGAACACCGGGGAGCTGTTTTTT
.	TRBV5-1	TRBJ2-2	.	CASSSKLDVWVGELFF	TGCGCCAGCAGCTCCAAACTAGATGTCTGGGTCGGGGAGCTGTTTTTT
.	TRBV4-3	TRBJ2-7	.	CASSQGSIGIYEQYF	TGCGCCAGCAGCCAAGGGAGTATAGGAATCTACGAGCAGTACTTC
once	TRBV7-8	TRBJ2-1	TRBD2	CASSFALLTSGWGVNEQFF	TGTGCCAGCAGCTTTGCCCTTCTGACTAGCGGGTGGGGGGTCAATGAGCAGTTCTTC
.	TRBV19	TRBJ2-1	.	CASRPWAQGLYNEQFF	TGTGCCAGTCGACCCTGGGCACAGGGCCTCTACAATGAGCAGTTCTTC
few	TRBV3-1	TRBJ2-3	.	CASSQDPGTDTQYF	TGTGCCAGCAGCCAGGATCCAGGCACAGATACGCAGTATTTT
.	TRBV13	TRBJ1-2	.	CASSLRGSSDGYTF	TGTGCCAGCAGCTTACGGGGGTCTTCGGATGGCTACACCTTC
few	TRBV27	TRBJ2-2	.	CASSLGTNTGELFF	TGTGCCAGTAGTCTCGGGACAAACACCGGGGAGCTGTTTTTT
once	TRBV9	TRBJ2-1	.	CASSPHGWVAAYNEQFF	TGTGCCAGCAGCCCTCACGGCTGGGTAGCGGCCTACAATGAGCAGTTCTTC
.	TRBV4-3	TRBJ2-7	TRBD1	CASSLGQGHYEQYF	TGCGCCAGCAGCCTCGGACAGGGCCACTACGAGCAGTACTTC
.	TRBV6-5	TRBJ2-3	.	CASSYMQGMITDTQYF	TGTGCCAGCAGTTACATGCAGGGGATGATCACAGATACGCAGTATTTT
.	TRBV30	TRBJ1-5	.	CAWSPGPNQPQHF	TGTGCCTGGAGCCCGGGACCTAATCAGCCCCAGCATTTT
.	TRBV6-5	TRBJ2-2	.	CASSYGYLTGELFF	TGTGCCAGCAGTTACGGATATCTCACCGGGGAGCTGTTTTTT